This is a list of T cell receptor beta chains from one sample in a study of blood T cell repertoires in COVID-19. The method was immunoSEQ multiplex PCR; TCRdb's version includes in-frame clones alone and lacks a portion of them. The table records about 170,000 clones, around nine tenths of them present only once. The sequencing sample was made of peripheral blood. These TCRs come from a woman of 80 years or more with COVID-19, enrolled during active disease. Both conserved end residues are part of each CDR3. The D gene is left open where the match is weak. Only some rows state a clone size, as once, few, many or a class for expanded clones.

V gene	J gene	clone size	D gene	CDR3 protein	CDR3 DNA
TRBV6-2/TRBV6-3	TRBJ2-3	NA	NA	CASSYSAAQRLSTDTQYF	TGTGCCAGCAGTTACTCGGCGGCCCAGCGTCTTAGCACAGATACGCAGTATTTT
TRBV6-2/TRBV6-3	TRBJ1-2	NA	NA	CASSYSTNLPGGYTF	TGTGCCAGCAGTTACTCGACGAACCTGCCGGGAGGCTACACCTTC
TRBV7-6	TRBJ1-1	NA	NA	CASSLGRGKNTEAFF	TGTGCCAGCAGCTTAGGACGGGGGAAGAACACTGAAGCTTTCTTT
TRBV6-6	TRBJ1-1	few	NA	CASSWGRSMNTEAFF	TGTGCCAGCAGTTGGGGCAGATCTATGAACACTGAAGCTTTCTTT
TRBV19	TRBJ2-2	NA	TRBD1	CASSINLGTANTGELFF	TGTGCCAGTAGTATAAATCTAGGGACAGCCAACACCGGGGAGCTGTTTTTT
TRBV7-9	TRBJ1-3	NA	TRBD1	CASSSGQNAAGNTIYF	TGTGCCAGCAGCTCGGGACAGAATGCCGCTGGAAACACCATATATTTT
TRBV9	TRBJ2-2	NA	NA	CASSRVRGGELFF	TGTGCCAGCAGCAGGGTACGGGGCGGGGAGCTGTTTTTT
TRBV6-1	TRBJ2-1	NA	TRBD2	CASSEFGSGLYNEQFF	TGTGCCAGCAGTGAATTCGGTAGCGGGCTTTACAATGAGCAGTTCTTC
TRBV19	TRBJ1-2	once	NA	CASSIVTGYGYTF	TGTGCCAGTAGTATAGTCACAGGGTATGGCTACACCTTC
TRBV6-2/TRBV6-3	TRBJ2-1	few	TRBD2	CASSYPTGGIGLNNEQFF	TGTGCCAGCAGTTACCCCACGGGGGGGATCGGCCTAAACAATGAGCAGTTCTTC
TRBV9	TRBJ1-6	NA	NA	CASSVVPGRFSPLHF	TGTGCCAGCAGCGTAGTCCCAGGGAGGTTTTCACCCCTCCACTTT
TRBV7-9	TRBJ2-7	once	NA	CASSLGWSYEQYF	TGTGCCAGCAGCCTCGGTTGGTCCTACGAGCAGTACTTC
TRBV7-3	TRBJ1-1	NA	TRBD1	CASSQTGQNFKMNTEAFF	TGTGCCAGCAGCCAGACGGGACAGAACTTCAAGATGAACACTGAAGCTTTCTTT
TRBV10-3	TRBJ2-3	few	NA	CAITSTDTQYF	TGTGCCATCACTAGCACAGATACGCAGTATTTT
TRBV7-9	TRBJ1-1	few	NA	CASSLAGSHTEAFF	TGTGCCAGCAGCTTAGCAGGGAGTCACACTGAAGCTTTCTTT
TRBV6-2/TRBV6-3	TRBJ2-7	once	TRBD1	CASSGPRDRDFREQYF	TGTGCCAGCAGTGGCCCCCGGGACAGGGACTTTAGAGAGCAGTACTTC
TRBV10-3	TRBJ2-1	NA	NA	CAISVPSYNEQFF	TGTGCCATCAGTGTACCCAGTTACAATGAGCAGTTCTTC
TRBV5-4	TRBJ2-2	NA	NA	CASSLAPGGSTGELFF	TGTGCCAGCAGCTTGGCCCCCGGTGGGAGCACCGGGGAGCTGTTTTTT
TRBV5-1	TRBJ1-6	few	TRBD1	CASSLAGQGWSPLHF	TGCGCCAGCAGCTTGGCAGGACAGGGGTGGTCACCCCTCCACTTT
TRBV5-1	TRBJ1-2	NA	NA	CASSVNQANYGYTF	TGCGCCAGCAGCGTTAATCAGGCTAACTATGGCTACACCTTC
TRBV28	TRBJ1-3	NA	TRBD1	CASSLGDRRTGNTIYF	TGTGCCAGCAGTTTAGGGGACAGGAGAACTGGAAACACCATATATTTT
TRBV3-1/TRBV3-2	TRBJ1-6	NA	NA	CASSQGRTDLYNSPLHF	TGTGCCAGCAGCCAAGGTCGAACAGACCTCTATAATTCACCCCTCCACTTT
TRBV5-6	TRBJ1-3	NA	TRBD1	CASSPRTGLGNTIYF	TGTGCCAGCAGCCCACGGACAGGGCTAGGAAACACCATATATTTT
TRBV11-2	TRBJ1-1	once	NA	CASSVHLDTEAFF	TGTGCCAGCAGCGTACATTTGGACACTGAAGCTTTCTTT
TRBV10-3	TRBJ2-7	NA	NA	CAISVDSPGEQYF	TGTGCCATCAGTGTAGATTCCCCCGGCGAGCAGTACTTC
TRBV7-2	TRBJ2-7	NA	NA	CASSHKLGASEQYF	TGTGCCAGCAGCCATAAGCTGGGGGCGAGCGAGCAGTACTTC
TRBV6-2/TRBV6-3	TRBJ1-1	NA	NA	CASSSRNTEAFF	TGTGCCAGCAGTTCTCGGAACACTGAAGCTTTCTTT
TRBV4-3	TRBJ2-5	NA	NA	CASSQDTGGQETQYF	TGCGCCAGCAGCCAAGATACTGGGGGGCAAGAGACCCAGTACTTC
TRBV19	TRBJ2-6	NA	NA	CASSIDRARAGARSGANVLTF	TGTGCCAGTAGTATAGATCGGGCCCGGGCAGGGGCTCGCTCTGGGGCCAACGTCCTGACTTTC
TRBV28	TRBJ1-5	once	TRBD1	CASSSGRTGRGYYQPQHF	TGTGCCAGCAGCAGCGGGCGGACAGGGCGAGGGTACTATCAGCCCCAGCATTTT
TRBV13	TRBJ2-7	NA	TRBD2	CASSISGYEQYF	TGTGCCAGCAGCATTAGCGGGTACGAGCAGTACTTC
TRBV5-6	TRBJ2-4	NA	TRBD2	CASSRTSGRAANIQYF	TGTGCCAGCAGCCGGACTAGCGGGAGGGCCGCGAACATTCAGTACTTC
TRBV6-5	TRBJ1-2	NA	NA	CASRTSDYGYTF	TGTGCCAGCAGAACCAGCGACTATGGCTACACCTTC
TRBV6-5	TRBJ1-4	once	TRBD1	CASMGTGDEKLFF	TGTGCCAGCATGGGGACAGGGGATGAAAAACTGTTTTTT
TRBV3-1/TRBV3-2	TRBJ1-5	NA	NA	CASSPRRVEPQHF	TGTGCCAGCAGCCCCCGGAGGGTTGAGCCCCAGCATTTT
TRBV18	TRBJ2-1	NA	NA	CASSPTTGVNEQFF	TGTGCCAGCTCACCAACAACCGGGGTCAATGAGCAGTTCTTC
TRBV6-1	TRBJ2-4	NA	NA	CASSYRLEENIQYF	TGTGCCAGCAGTTATCGACTGGAGGAAAACATTCAGTACTTC
TRBV4-3	TRBJ2-5	many	TRBD2	CASSQAGGSQETQYF	TGCGCCAGCAGCCAAGCGGGCGGGAGTCAAGAGACCCAGTACTTC
TRBV4-3	TRBJ2-1	NA	TRBD2	CASSQDHLGLAGEEQFF	TGCGCCAGCAGCCAAGACCATCTCGGACTAGCGGGAGAAGAGCAGTTCTTC
TRBV6-6	TRBJ2-2	NA	NA	CASSRQAGELFF	TGTGCCAGCAGCCGACAGGCCGGGGAGCTGTTTTTT